Listed here are 14 T cell receptor beta chains from one sample, sequenced in a study of OX40 agonist ivuxolimab in advanced cancers. The data were produced by immunoSEQ multiplex PCR, yet TCRdb's version contains in-frame clones alone and is incomplete. The sample includes some 75,000 clones, more than 75% of them seen just once. The starting material was CD4+ or CD8+ T cells sorted from blood, obtained in a trial of the OX40 agonist ivuxolimab. The receptors were sampled from an adult with an advanced solid tumor such as melanoma, head and neck, liver or kidney cancer.

This chain links TRBV19 with TRBJ1-2, with a possible D match to TRBD1 (6 bases). The germline gives CDR1 LNHDA, CDR2 SQIVND (reference sequence). Trimming left V 5 bases short and J 4 bases short, with 17 bases between. The CDR3 is made up of 15 amino acids. DNA of the CDR3: TGTGCCAGTAGTCCAACAGGGTCACAGGGCTATGGCTACACCTTC. Translated: CASSPTGSQGYGYTF.

In this sample, this clone turned up once. The genes are TRBV7-9 and TRBJ2-7; 8 bases fit TRBD1. The CDR3 sequence is 17 residues long. V was clipped by 8 bases and J by 3 bases; unmatched bases: 18. The germline V gene has CDR1 SEHNR and CDR2 FQNEAQ (reference sequence). The CDR3 region has the DNA TGTGCCAGCGACGATCCGACAGGGGTGTTTCTTAGCTACGAGCAGTACTTC. As protein: CASDDPTGVFLSYEQYF.

This rearrangement joins TRBV7-2 to TRBJ1-5; D gene unclear. CDR3 size: 15 residues. CDR1 SGHTA and CDR2 FQGNSA come from the germline V gene. The ends were cut back, 4 bases at V and 4 bases at J, with 14 bases in the middle. CDR3 residues: CASSSAPAPNQPQHF. The CDR3 nucleotides read TGTGCCAGCAGCTCGGCGCCCGCCCCTAATCAGCCCCAGCATTTT.

This clone has a single count. The rearrangement joins TRBV7-2 to TRBJ2-3, with D maybe TRBD2 (5 bases). V shed 0 bases and J shed 2 bases, with 9 bases lying between them. Germline-derived CDR1 and CDR2 are SGHTA and FQGNSA. The CDR3 loop spans 15 amino acids. The CDR3 reads CASSLALATTDTQYF. For the CDR3, the DNA is TGTGCCAGCAGCTTAGCCCTAGCAACCACAGATACGCAGTATTTT.

This clone was counted once. In DNA, the CDR3 is TGTGCCAGCTCACCACCGGACAGGGTGGGCAATGAGCAGTTCTTC. Amino acids: CASSPPDRVGNEQFF. The gene calls are TRBV18 and TRBJ2-1; 8 positions agree with TRBD1. CDR1 KGHSH and CDR2 LQKENI come from the germline V gene. Germline trimming cut 0 bases from V and 6 bases from J; bases unmatched to any gene: 4. The CDR3 is 15 residues long.

The V and J genes are TRBV28 and TRBJ2-7; D is possibly TRBD1 (5 bases). In germline, CDR1 is MDHEN, CDR2 SYDVKM. Trimming stripped 6 bases from V and 0 bases from J, with 12 bases between. CDR3 size: 14 residues. The CDR3 DNA sequence: TGTGCCAGCAGATCTCAGGGATTCTCCTACGAGCAGTACGTC. Its translation: CASRSQGFSYEQYV.

This clone has a single count. This sequence joins TRBV15 and TRBJ1-4; D unresolved. V was clipped by 1 base and J by 7 bases, with 13 bases between them. CDR1 is LNHNV and CDR2 is YYDKDF in the germline V gene (reference sequence). The CDR3 length is 15 residues. In DNA form, the CDR3 reads TGTGCCACCAGCAGAGTATCGGGGTTGGGTGAAAAACTGTTTTTT. This translates into CATSRVSGLGEKLFF.

J is TRBJ2-5 and V is TRBV2; TRBD1 or TRBD2 may be the D gene (5 bases each). Germline V gene lookup returns CDR1 SNHLY and CDR2 FYNNEI. The CDR3 has 15 residues. V was shortened by 2 bases and J by 6 bases, with 16 bases between the two germline ends. The CDR3 DNA follows: TGTGCCAGCAGTGAAAGAGGGGTCATCGGAAAGACCCAGTACTTC. Its translation: CASSERGVIGKTQYF.

V and J are TRBV5-1 and TRBJ2-1; 13 positions agree with TRBD2. The CDR3 extends over 15 amino acids. Germline values: CDR1 SGHRS, CDR2 YFSETQ. The V gene end was trimmed by 3 bases and the J gene end by 8 bases; junction bases not matched to a gene: 5. The CDR3 region has the DNA TGCGCCAGCAGCTCGACTAGCGGGGGGAAAGATGAGCAGTTCTTC. Amino acids: CASSSTSGGKDEQFF. Complete variable domain (other parts from reference TRBV5-1 and TRBJ2-1): KAGVTQTPRYLIKTRGQQVTLSCSPISGHRSVSWYQQTPGQGLQFLFEYFSETQRNKGNFPGRFSGRQFSNSRSEMNVSTLELGDSALYLCASSSTSGGKDEQFFGPGTRLTVL.

The chain links TRBV6-1 to TRBJ1-3; the D is unclear. V lost 4 bases and J lost 7, with 11 bases in between. The CDR3 is made up of 13 amino acids. Looked up from germline, CDR1 is MNHNS and CDR2 is SASEGT. CDR3 sequence: CASSGTFGNTIYF. CDR3 bases: TGTGCCAGCAGTGGGACTTTCGGGAACACCATATATTTT.

DNA for the CDR3: TGTGCCAGCAGAGGTCGGACACATGAAAAACTGTTTTTT. Residues: CASRGRTHEKLFF. The chain couples TRBV28 to TRBJ1-4; D is perhaps TRBD1 (5 bases). V shed 6 bases and J shed 6 bases, with 11 bases lying between them. This CDR3 spans 13 amino acids. Looked up from germline, CDR1 is MDHEN and CDR2 is SYDVKM.

The CDR3 loop reads CASSFSNDRVKDTQYF. For the CDR3, the DNA is TGTGCCAGCAGCTTTAGTAACGACAGGGTTAAAGATACGCAGTATTTT. The chain joins TRBV7-8 to TRBJ2-3; 7 bases map to TRBD1. V lost 3 bases and J lost 5; bases outside the gene matches: 11. The CDR3 is 16 residues long. Germline CDR1 is SGHVS and CDR2 is FQNEAQ. The variable domain in full, with the rest retrieved from reference TRBV7-8 and TRBJ2-3, is GAGVSQSPRYKVAKRGQDVALRCDPISGHVSLFWYQQALGQGPEFLTYFQNEAQLDKSGLPSDRFFAERPEGSVSTLKIQRTQQEDSAVYLCASSFSNDRVKDTQYFGPGTRLTVL.

The chain uses TRBV18 and TRBJ2-1; no definite D call. CDR1 is KGHSH, CDR2 LQKENI, per germline. CDR3 length: 12 residues. Between the trimmed V and J ends, which lost 3 bases and 3 bases, there was a span of 3 bases. The CDR3 DNA reads as TGTGCCAGCTCACCTTACTACAATGAGCAGTTCTTC. Translation gives CASSPYYNEQFF. The full variable domain, rest sourced from reference TRBV18 and TRBJ2-1, is NAGVMQNPRHLVRRRGQEARLRCSPMKGHSHVYWYRQLPEEGLKFMVYLQKENIIDESGMPKERFSAEFPKEGPSILRIQQVVRGDSAAYFCASSPYYNEQFFGPGTRLTVL.

This CDR3 is CASSLNSPSTDTQYF. The CDR3 DNA sequence: TGTGCCAGCAGCTTAAACTCTCCTAGCACAGATACGCAGTATTTT. The V gene is TRBV7-3, the J gene TRBJ2-3, with no clear D. Germline V gene lookup returns CDR1 SGHTA and CDR2 FQGTGA. Trimming took 1 base from V and 0 from J, leaving 8 bases between them. CDR3 length: 15 amino acids.